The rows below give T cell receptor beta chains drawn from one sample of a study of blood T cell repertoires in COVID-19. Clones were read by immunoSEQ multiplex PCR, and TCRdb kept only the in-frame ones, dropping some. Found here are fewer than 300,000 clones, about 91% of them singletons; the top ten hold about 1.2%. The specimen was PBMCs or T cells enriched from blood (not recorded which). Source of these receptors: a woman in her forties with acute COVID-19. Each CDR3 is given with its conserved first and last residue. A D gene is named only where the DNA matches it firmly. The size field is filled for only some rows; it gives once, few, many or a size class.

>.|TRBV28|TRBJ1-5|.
CASGWDTDSNQPQHF
TGTGCCAGCGGCTGGGACACCGATAGCAATCAGCCCCAGCATTTT
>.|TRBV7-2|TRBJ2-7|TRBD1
CASSFSTGGAYEQYF
TGTGCCAGCAGCTTTTCTACAGGGGGTGCCTACGAGCAGTACTTC
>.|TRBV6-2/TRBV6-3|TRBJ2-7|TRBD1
CASSYGVGTGFYEQYF
TGTGCCAGCAGTTACGGGGTTGGGACAGGGTTCTACGAGCAGTACTTC
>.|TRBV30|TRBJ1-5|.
CAWSDRVHQPQHF
TGTGCCTGGAGTGACAGGGTCCATCAGCCCCAGCATTTT
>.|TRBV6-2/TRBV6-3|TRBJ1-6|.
CASSGGQWADSPLHF
TGTGCCAGCAGCGGTGGACAATGGGCGGATTCACCCCTCCACTTT
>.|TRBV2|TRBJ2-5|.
CASTRREQETQYF
TGTGCCAGCACCCGACGGGAACAAGAGACCCAGTACTTC
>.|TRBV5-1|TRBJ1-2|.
CASSLAAGPYGYTF
TGCGCCAGCAGCTTGGCCGCGGGCCCCTATGGCTACACCTTC
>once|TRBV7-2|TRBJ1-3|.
CASSWTEGSGNTIYF
TGTGCCAGCAGCTGGACCGAGGGTTCTGGAAACACCATATATTTT
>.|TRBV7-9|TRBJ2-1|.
CASSKNPQGLKINEQFF
TGTGCCAGCAGCAAGAACCCTCAGGGACTTAAAATCAATGAGCAGTTCTTC
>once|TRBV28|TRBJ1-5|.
CASSLSGSNQPQHF
TGTGCCAGCAGTTTGTCAGGATCTAATCAGCCCCAGCATTTT
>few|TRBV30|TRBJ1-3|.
CAWMGGNLGNTIYF
TGTGCCTGGATGGGGGGGAATCTTGGAAACACCATATATTTT
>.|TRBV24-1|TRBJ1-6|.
CATSTRDNSPLHF
TGTGCCACCAGTACCAGGGATAATTCACCCCTCCACTTT
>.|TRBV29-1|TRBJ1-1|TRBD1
CSVLGQRNTEAFF
TGCAGCGTCTTGGGACAGAGGAACACTGAAGCTTTCTTT
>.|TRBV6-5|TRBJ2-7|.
CASSYFQGPYEQYF
TGTGCCAGCAGTTACTTTCAGGGCCCCTACGAGCAGTACTTC
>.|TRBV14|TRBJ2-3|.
CASSPYGGLDTDTQYF
TGTGCCAGCAGCCCCTACGGGGGGCTTGACACAGATACGCAGTATTTT
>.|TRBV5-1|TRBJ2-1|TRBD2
CASSQTSGRSNEQFF
TGCGCCAGCAGCCAGACTAGCGGGAGGTCCAATGAGCAGTTCTTC
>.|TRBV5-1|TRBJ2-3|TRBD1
CASSLSGQGGTDTQYF
TGCGCCAGCAGCTTGAGTGGACAGGGGGGCACAGATACGCAGTATTTT
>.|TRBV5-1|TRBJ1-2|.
CASSLAQSWGYTF
TGCGCCAGCAGCTTGGCACAATCCTGGGGCTACACCTTC
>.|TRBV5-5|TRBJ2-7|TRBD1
CASSFRDRLGEQYF
TGTGCCAGCAGCTTCCGGGACAGGCTAGGCGAGCAGTACTTC